These 7 T cell receptor beta chains share one sample of origin, sequenced in a study of spatial heterogeneity in lung cancer. TCRdb re-derived calls from the 5' RACE reads in MiXCR, one entry per CDR3 protein. In the table there are about 85,000 distinct CDR3 sequences, approximately 20% of which are singletons. The time point: sample taken at primary tumor resection. Whole RNA obtained from tumor, nontumor lung or frozen PBMC underwent sequencing without sorting. The starting material was PBMCs, obtained at surgery. These receptors were collected from a male donor with early-stage non-small cell lung cancer.

In this sample, this clonotype turned up a few times. The rearrangement links TRBV19 to TRBJ2-6; unclear D gene. The V gene lost 10 bases and the J gene lost 0 bases, with 10 bases spanning the gap. The CDR3 spans 14 residues. Germline lookup yields CDR1 LNHDA and CDR2 SQIVND (reference sequence). The CDR3 DNA reads TGTGCCACTCAATTCGACTCTGGGGCCAACGTCCTGACTTTC. It yields the protein CATQFDSGANVLTF.

This clonotype was counted only a few times. V and J are TRBV5-1 and TRBJ2-6, with D maybe TRBD1 (5 bases). Trimming removed 9 bases at V and 0 bases at J, with 16 bases between. The germline CDR1 and CDR2 sequences are SGHRS and YFSETQ. The CDR3 covers 16 residues. CDR3 DNA sequence: TGCGCCAACCCCCAGGGTAGGCCCTCTGGGGCCAACGTCCTGACTTTC. Translating gives CANPQGRPSGANVLTF.

The chain links TRBV4-2 to TRBJ1-5; 7 bases agree with TRBD1. This CDR3 region has 16 residues. Germline CDR1 and CDR2: LGHNA and YNFKEQ. Trimming cost V 3 bases and J 9 bases; bases outside gene matches: 14. CDR3 sequence reads: CASSQEGRGRGTPQHF. Here the CDR3 DNA reads TGTGCCAGCAGCCAGGAGGGGAGGGGGCGAGGGACGCCCCAGCATTTT.

This clonotype was counted a few times. This chain joins TRBV28 and TRBJ2-1, with 8 bases aligning to TRBD2. Germline assignment: CDR1 MDHEN and CDR2 SYDVKM. This CDR3 contains 16 residues. V shed 3 bases, J shed 4 bases, and the junction held 8 bases outside the gene matches. As DNA, the CDR3 is TGTGCCAGCAGTTTGGTCCGCGGGAGGTATTACAATGAGCAGTTCTTC. It specifies CASSLVRGRYYNEQFF.

The chain uses TRBV5-5 and TRBJ2-7, with 8 bases matching TRBD1. Germline lookup yields CDR1 SGHKS and CDR2 YYEKEE (reference sequence). The J segment lost 4 bases and the V segment lost 2 bases, leaving 8 bases of the junction unmatched. This CDR3 is 15 amino acids long. CDR3 in amino acids: CASSFTGGHVYEQYF. In DNA form, the CDR3 reads TGTGCCAGCAGCTTTACAGGGGGACACGTTTACGAGCAGTACTTC.

This clonotype was observed a handful of times. The junction departs from the called germline gene at one end, perhaps through a read error. The rearrangement uses TRBV6-1 and TRBJ1-2, with D hard to call. The CDR3 runs 12 residues. CDR1 MNHNS and CDR2 SASEGT come from the germline V gene. The CDR3, as DNA: TGTGCCAGCCGTCGGGAGGACTATGGCTACACCTTT. This encodes CASRREDYGYTF.

This clonotype was picked up many times. V and J are TRBV5-1 and TRBJ2-3, with D possibly TRBD2 on 6 matching bases. Between the trimmed V and J ends, which lost 2 bases and 6 bases, there was a span of 16 bases. Per the germline V gene, CDR1 is SGHRS and CDR2 is YFSETQ. This CDR3 region has 15 residues. The CDR3 DNA reads TGCGCCAGCAGCTTAGGCACGACTAGTAAGGATACGCAGTATTTT. It yields the protein CASSLGTTSKDTQYF.